This T cell receptor beta chain was profiled in a study of blood T cell repertoires in COVID-19. Turning to the study itself: Samples came from the United States, Italy and Spain, spanning acute and convalescent COVID-19.

Those enrolled in Seattle joined during active infection and were followed longitudinally afterward. The method was immunoSEQ multiplex PCR; TCRdb's version includes in-frame clones alone and lacks a portion of them. The sample shows 75,000 to 90,000 clones, just under 80% of them seen only once. Per germline, CDR1 SGHNT and CDR2 YENEEA. The CDR3 has 15 residues. V gave up 2 bases and J gave up 0 bases, with 11 bases separating them. Input material: peripheral blood. This receptor was obtained from a man in his sixties with COVID-19, enrolled during active disease. This chain uses TRBV11-3 with TRBJ2-7; maybe TRBD1 (5 bases). CDR3 amino acids: CASSLNRISSYEQYF. CDR3 DNA: TGTGCCAGCAGCTTAAACAGGATAAGCTCCTACGAGCAGTACTTC.